This TCR beta chain was retrieved from a study of long-term antiretroviral therapy in people with HIV. The assay used was immunoSEQ (version v3.0), run at survey level. Libraries were prepared by immunoSEQ multiplex PCR; TCRdb keeps only in-frame clonotypes and omits some of them. Of around 20,000 clones listed, approximately 86% are singletons. CDR1 and CDR2 from the germline V gene are LNHNV and YYDKDF (reference sequence). The CDR3 is 16 amino acids. V was cut by 1 base and J by 0 bases, with 11 bases left in between. The rearrangement links TRBV15 to TRBJ2-3; D is perhaps TRBD2 (6 bases). This sequence was found in a man younger than 35 with HIV. This specimen consisted of unsorted PBMCs, obtained around 4 years after starting antiretroviral therapy. This chain's CDR3 is CATSRAPGDSTDTQYF. The DNA for the CDR3 is TGTGCCACCAGCAGAGCCCCGGGAGATAGCACAGATACGCAGTATTTT.